This record looks at one T cell receptor beta chain sequence and its context. The antigen remains unidentified. This sample is drawn from a study of vaccination and CD4 T cells after COVID-19. The Oncomine TCR Beta short-read assay sequenced DNA from cultured CD4+ T cells. From the PCR reads, TCRdb called clonotypes with MiXCR, one entry per CDR3 protein. The data show 20,000 to 25,000 distinct CDR3 sequences, 35% seen once. Noted time point: late sampling 161 to 241 days after vaccination in three convalescent patients. Noted treatment: roughly 10-day PBMC culture with coronavirus spike peptide pools or control peptides (ViraFEST assay). This CDR3 comprises 13 residues. Trimming cost V 3 bases and J 0 bases, with 5 bases left between them. Germline values: CDR1 SGHNT, CDR2 YENEEA.

This receptor was identified in a human donor who had recovered from COVID-19. The rearrangement joins TRBV11-3 to TRBJ1-1; D call uncertain. Sample: CD4+ T cells from blood, cultured in vitro, taken about 7 months after SARS-CoV-2 vaccination. The CDR3 loop is CASSLRVNTEAFF. The CDR3 nucleotides are TGTGCCAGCAGCTTGAGAGTGAACACTGAAGCTTTCTTT.